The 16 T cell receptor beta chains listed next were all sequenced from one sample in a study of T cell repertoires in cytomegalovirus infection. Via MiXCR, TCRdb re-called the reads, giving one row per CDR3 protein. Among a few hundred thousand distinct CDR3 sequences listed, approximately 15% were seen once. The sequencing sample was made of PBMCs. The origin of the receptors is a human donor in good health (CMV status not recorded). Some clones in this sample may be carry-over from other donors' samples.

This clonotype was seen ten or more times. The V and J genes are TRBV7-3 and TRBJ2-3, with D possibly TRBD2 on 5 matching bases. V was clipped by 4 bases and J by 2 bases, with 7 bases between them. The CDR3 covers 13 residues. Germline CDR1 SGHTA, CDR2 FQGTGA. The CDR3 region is CASSSRVTDTQYF. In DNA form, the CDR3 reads TGTGCCAGCAGCTCGAGGGTCACAGATACGCAGTATTTT.

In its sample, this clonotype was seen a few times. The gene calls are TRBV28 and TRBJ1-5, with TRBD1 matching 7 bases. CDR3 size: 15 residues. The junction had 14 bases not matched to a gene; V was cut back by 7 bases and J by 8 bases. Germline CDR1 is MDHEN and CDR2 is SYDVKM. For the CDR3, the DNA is TGTGCCAGCACCGTTTTGACAGGGCCTCAAGAGCCCCAGCATTTT. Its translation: CASTVLTGPQEPQHF.

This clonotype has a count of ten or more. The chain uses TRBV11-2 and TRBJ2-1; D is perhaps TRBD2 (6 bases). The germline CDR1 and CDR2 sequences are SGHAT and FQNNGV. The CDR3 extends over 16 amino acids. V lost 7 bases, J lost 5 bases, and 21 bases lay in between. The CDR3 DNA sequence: TGTGCCAGCACTTTGGGGCGCGGGACGCAGAACAATGAGCAGTTCTTC. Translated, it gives CASTLGRGTQNNEQFF.

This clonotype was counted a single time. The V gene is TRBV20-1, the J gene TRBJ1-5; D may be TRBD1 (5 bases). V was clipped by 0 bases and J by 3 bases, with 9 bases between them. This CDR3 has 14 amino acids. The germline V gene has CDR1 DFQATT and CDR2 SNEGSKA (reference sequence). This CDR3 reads CSARDRDDNQPQHF. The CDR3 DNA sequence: TGCAGTGCTAGAGACAGGGACGACAATCAGCCCCAGCATTTT.

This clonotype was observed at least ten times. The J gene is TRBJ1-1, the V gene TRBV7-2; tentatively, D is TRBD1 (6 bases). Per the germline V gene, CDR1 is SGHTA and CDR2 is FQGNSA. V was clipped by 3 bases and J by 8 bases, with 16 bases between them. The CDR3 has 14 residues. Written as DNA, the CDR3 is TGTGCCAGCAGCTTCCGGACAGCGACCCAGGAAGCTTTCTTT. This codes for CASSFRTATQEAFF.

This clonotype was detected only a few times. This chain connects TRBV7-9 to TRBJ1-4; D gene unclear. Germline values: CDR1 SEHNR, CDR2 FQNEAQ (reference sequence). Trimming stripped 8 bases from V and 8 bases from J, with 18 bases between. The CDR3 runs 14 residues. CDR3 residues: CASEDKWGGEKLFF. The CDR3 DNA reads TGTGCCAGCGAAGACAAGTGGGGAGGGGAAAAACTGTTTTTT.

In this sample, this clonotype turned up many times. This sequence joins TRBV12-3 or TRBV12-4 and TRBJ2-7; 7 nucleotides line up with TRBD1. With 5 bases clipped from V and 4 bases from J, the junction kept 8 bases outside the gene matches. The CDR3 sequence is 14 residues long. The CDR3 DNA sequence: TGTGCCAGCAGTAACACAGGGGCAGAATACGAGCAGTACTTC. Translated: CASSNTGAEYEQYF.

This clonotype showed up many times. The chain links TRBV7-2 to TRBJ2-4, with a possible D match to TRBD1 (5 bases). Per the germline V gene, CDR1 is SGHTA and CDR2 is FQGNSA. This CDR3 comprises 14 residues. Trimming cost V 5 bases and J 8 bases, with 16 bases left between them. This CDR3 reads CASSVGAVWDIQYF. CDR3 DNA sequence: TGTGCCAGCAGCGTAGGGGCAGTCTGGGACATTCAGTACTTC.

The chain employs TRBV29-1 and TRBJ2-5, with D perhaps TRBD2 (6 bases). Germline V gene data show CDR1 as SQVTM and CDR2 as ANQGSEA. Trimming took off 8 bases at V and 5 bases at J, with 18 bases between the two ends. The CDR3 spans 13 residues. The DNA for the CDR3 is TGCAGCATTTCTGAGGGCCTAGCGGAGACCCAGTACTTC. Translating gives CSISEGLAETQYF.

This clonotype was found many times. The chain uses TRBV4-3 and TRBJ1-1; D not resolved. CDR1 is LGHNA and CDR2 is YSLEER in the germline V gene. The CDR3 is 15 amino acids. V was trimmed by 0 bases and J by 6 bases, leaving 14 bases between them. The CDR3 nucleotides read TGCGCCAGCAGCCAAGACCTGGGGTCAAGGCCTGAAGCTTTCTTT. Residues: CASSQDLGSRPEAFF.

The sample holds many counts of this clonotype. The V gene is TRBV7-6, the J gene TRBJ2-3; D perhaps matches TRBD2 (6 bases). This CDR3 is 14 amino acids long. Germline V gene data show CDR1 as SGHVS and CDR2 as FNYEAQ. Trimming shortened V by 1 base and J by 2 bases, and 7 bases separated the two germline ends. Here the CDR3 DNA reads TGTGCCAGCAGCTTAGGCGGGACCACAGATACGCAGTATTTT. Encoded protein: CASSLGGTTDTQYF.

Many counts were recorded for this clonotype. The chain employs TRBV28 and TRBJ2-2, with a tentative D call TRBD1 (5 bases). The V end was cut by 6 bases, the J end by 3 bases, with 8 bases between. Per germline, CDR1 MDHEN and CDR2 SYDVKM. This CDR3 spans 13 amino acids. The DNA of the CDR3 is TGTGCCAGCAGCAAACAGGACACCGGGGAGCTGTTTTTT. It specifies CASSKQDTGELFF.

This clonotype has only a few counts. CDR3 protein: CASSLARVLDEQFF. The CDR3 nucleotides are TGTGCCAGCAGCTTAGCCAGGGTGTTGGATGAGCAGTTCTTC. The rearrangement uses TRBV7-9 and TRBJ2-1; tentatively, D is TRBD1 (5 bases). The ends were cut back, 0 bases at V and 8 bases at J, with 11 bases in the middle. Germline CDR1 reads SEHNR; CDR2 reads FQNEAQ (reference sequence). The CDR3 has 14 amino acids.

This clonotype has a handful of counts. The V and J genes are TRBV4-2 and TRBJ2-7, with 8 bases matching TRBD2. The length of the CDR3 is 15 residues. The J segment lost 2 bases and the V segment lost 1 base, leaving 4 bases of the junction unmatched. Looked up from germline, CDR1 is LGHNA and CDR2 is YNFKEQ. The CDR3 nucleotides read TGTGCCAGCAGCCAAGCACTAGCGGAGCCCTACGAGCAGTACTTC. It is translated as CASSQALAEPYEQYF.

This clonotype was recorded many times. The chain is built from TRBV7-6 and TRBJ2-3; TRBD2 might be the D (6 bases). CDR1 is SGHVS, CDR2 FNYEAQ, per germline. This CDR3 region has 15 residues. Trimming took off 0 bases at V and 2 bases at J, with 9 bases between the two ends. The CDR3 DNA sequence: TGTGCCAGCAGCTTAGCCGGGAGCTCCACAGATACGCAGTATTTT. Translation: CASSLAGSSTDTQYF.

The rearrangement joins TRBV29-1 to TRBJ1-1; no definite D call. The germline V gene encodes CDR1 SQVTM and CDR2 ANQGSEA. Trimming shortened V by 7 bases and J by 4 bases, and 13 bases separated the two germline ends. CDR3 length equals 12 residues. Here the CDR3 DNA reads TGCAGCGCTGCTCTCTGGGGCACTGAAGCTTTCTTT. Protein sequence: CSAALWGTEAFF.